This passage covers 30 T cell receptor beta chains from one sample sequenced in a study of blood T cell repertoires in COVID-19. Only in-frame clones appear in the TCRdb table, and some are missing; sequencing was by immunoSEQ multiplex PCR. The data contain 220,000 or so clones, approximately 81% of them singletons. The sequenced material came from peripheral blood. Receptors were obtained from a woman aged 80 or over with acute or convalescent COVID-19.

A few counts support this clone. In DNA, the CDR3 is TGTGCCAGCAGACGGGACAGGAACACTGAAGCTTTCTTT. Encoded protein: CASRRDRNTEAFF. J is TRBJ1-1 and V is TRBV7-2, with 7 bases that match TRBD1. V shed 6 bases and J 1 base; nucleotides not matched to a gene: 2. This CDR3 region has 13 residues. Germline V gene data show CDR1 as SGHTA and CDR2 as FQGNSA. Full variable domain (outside the CDR3, taken from reference TRBV7-2 and TRBJ1-1): GAGVSQSPSNKVTEKGKDVELRCDPISGHTALYWYRQSLGQGLEFLIYFQGNSAPDKSGLPSDRFSAERTGGSVSTLTIQRTQQEDSAVYLCASRRDRNTEAFFGQGTRLTVV.

The chain is built from TRBV6-2 or TRBV6-3 and TRBJ1-1; 8 bases fit TRBD1. Trimming took 6 bases from V and 7 from J; bases not matched to a gene: 16. The length of the CDR3 is 16 residues. Germline lookup yields CDR1 MNHEY and CDR2 SVGEGT. Written as DNA, the CDR3 is TGTGCCAGCAGCCACCGGGACAGGAGGGAAGTCTTTGAAGCTTTCTTT. It specifies CASSHRDRREVFEAFF.

CDR3 protein: CASSYGLGEGTEAFF. CDR3 sequence (DNA): TGTGCCAGCAGTTACGGGTTGGGGGAGGGAACTGAAGCTTTCTTT. The V gene is TRBV6-5, the J gene TRBJ1-1, with D tentatively TRBD1 (5 bases). Germline V CDR1 and CDR2: MNHEY, SVGAGI. The CDR3 has 15 amino acids. The V end lost 2 bases, the J end lost 5 bases, and 15 bases lay between the germline ends.

The chain couples TRBV6-5 to TRBJ1-2; TRBD1 aligns across 7 bases. The trim removed 2 bases at V and 2 bases at J, leaving 5 bases unmatched. Germline values: CDR1 MNHEY, CDR2 SVGAGI. CDR3 size: 15 residues. In DNA form, the CDR3 reads TGTGCCAGCAGTTACAAGGGGGCTCAAAACTATGGCTACACCTTC. It is translated as CASSYKGAQNYGYTF.

This chain joins TRBV5-5 and TRBJ2-1; 7 bases align to TRBD2. The ends lost 6 bases at V and 5 bases at J; junction bases unmatched: 14. The V gene's germline CDR1 is SGHKS and CDR2 YYEKEE (reference sequence). This CDR3 region has 16 residues. For the CDR3, the DNA is TGTGCCAGCATCCTCATCTTGGGGGGGTTAAACAATGAGCAGTTCTTC. Its translation: CASILILGGLNNEQFF.

J is TRBJ1-2 and V is TRBV18; D call uncertain. Trimming shortened V by 2 bases and J by 2 bases, and 9 bases separated the two germline ends. The CDR3 sequence is 14 residues long. Germline CDR1 and CDR2: KGHSH and LQKENI. This CDR3 is CASSPGTVNYGYTF. CDR3 nucleotides: TGTGCCAGCTCACCAGGTACGGTGAACTATGGCTACACCTTC. The full variable domain, rest sourced from reference TRBV18 and TRBJ1-2, is NAGVMQNPRHLVRRRGQEARLRCSPMKGHSHVYWYRQLPEEGLKFMVYLQKENIIDESGMPKERFSAEFPKEGPSILRIQQVVRGDSAAYFCASSPGTVNYGYTFGSGTRLTVV.

J is TRBJ2-4 and V is TRBV19; 10 nucleotides match TRBD1. Germline loops: CDR1 LNHDA, CDR2 SQIVND (reference sequence). The CDR3 runs 19 residues. The V gene end was trimmed by 1 base and the J gene end by 1 base; junction bases not matched to a gene: 10. The CDR3 here is CASSIVRDRGPRAKNIQYF. CDR3 nucleotide sequence: TGTGCCAGTAGTATAGTAAGGGACAGGGGCCCCAGGGCCAAAAACATTCAGTACTTC.

V is TRBV11-3 and J is TRBJ2-3; D is possibly TRBD2 (5 bases). Germline CDR1 is SGHNT and CDR2 is YENEEA. Trimming took off 7 bases at V and 1 base at J, with 9 bases between the two ends. CDR3 length equals 13 residues. CDR3 loop: CASTRTRTDTQYF. In DNA form, the CDR3 reads TGTGCCAGCACCCGGACTCGCACAGATACGCAGTATTTT.

The CDR3 region has the DNA TGTGCCAGCAGCGTAAACAGGGGAAGTGGAGTTTTTGAAGCTTTCTTT. Residues: CASSVNRGSGVFEAFF. The chain links TRBV7-8 to TRBJ1-1; 7 bases map to TRBD1. CDR1 is SGHVS and CDR2 is FQNEAQ in the germline V gene. V shed 5 bases and J 7 bases; nucleotides not matched to a gene: 16. This CDR3 is 16 amino acids long.

This clone has only one observation. The V and J genes are TRBV2 and TRBJ2-4; D is undetermined. V lost 3 bases to trimming and J lost 3 bases, with 12 bases between them. The germline CDR1 and CDR2 sequences are SNHLY and FYNNEI. The CDR3 is 15 amino acids. The CDR3 nucleotides are TGTGCCAGCAGTGATAGGAGTATAGGCAAAAACATTCAGTACTTC. It yields the protein CASSDRSIGKNIQYF.

The chain links TRBV12-3 or TRBV12-4 to TRBJ1-1; D gene unclear. V shed 7 bases and J shed 6 bases, with 9 bases lying between them. CDR3 length: 11 residues. The CDR3 spells CASMIYPEAFF. The CDR3 coding sequence is TGTGCCAGCATGATCTACCCTGAAGCTTTCTTT.

The J gene is TRBJ1-3, the V gene TRBV3-1 (or the pseudogene TRBV3-2); perhaps TRBD1 as D (6 bases). With 1 base removed from V and 3 bases from J, the gap between germline ends came to 16 bases. Germline-derived CDR1 and CDR2 are LGHDT and YNNKEL (reference sequence). The CDR3 is made up of 17 amino acids. For the CDR3, the DNA is TGTGCCAGCAGCCAAGTTTTTGGGGGGGCTTTTGGAAACACCATATATTTT. As protein: CASSQVFGGAFGNTIYF.

The V gene is TRBV19, the J gene TRBJ1-1; no clear D. Germline CDR1 and CDR2: LNHDA and SQIVND (reference sequence). CDR3 size: 13 residues. Trimming took 5 bases from V and 0 from J, leaving 7 bases between them. The CDR3 nucleotides are TGTGCCAGTAGTTCGGGAGTGAACACTGAAGCTTTCTTT. It encodes CASSSGVNTEAFF. Full variable domain (rest looked up from reference TRBV19 and TRBJ1-1): DGGITQSPKYLFRKEGQNVTLSCEQNLNHDAMYWYRQDPGQGLRLIYYSQIVNDFQKGDIAEGYSVSREKKESFPLTVTSAQKNPTAFYLCASSSGVNTEAFFGQGTRLTVV.

The gene calls are TRBV2 and TRBJ1-1, with 10 bases lining up with TRBD1. Germline V CDR1 and CDR2: SNHLY, FYNNEI. Trimming removed 5 bases from V and 1 base from J; junction bases left unmatched: 1. The CDR3 consists of 14 residues. The CDR3 loop reads CASSWDRGNTEAFF. CDR3 sequence (DNA): TGTGCCAGCAGTTGGGACAGGGGGAACACTGAAGCTTTCTTT.

The V and J genes are TRBV6-2 or TRBV6-3 and TRBJ1-1; TRBD1 is a possible D gene (6 bases). Germline loops: CDR1 MNHEY, CDR2 SVGEGT. This CDR3 comprises 14 residues. Trimming removed 2 bases from V and 2 bases from J, with 9 bases in between. CDR3 sequence (DNA): TGTGCCAGCAGTTACGGACAGCCTAACACTGAAGCTTTCTTT. Amino acid sequence: CASSYGQPNTEAFF.

The V gene is TRBV10-3, the J gene TRBJ1-1; D remains ambiguous. Trimming stripped 0 bases from V and 4 bases from J, with 15 bases between. Germline assignment: CDR1 ENHRY and CDR2 SYGVKD. This CDR3 is 16 amino acids long. The chain's CDR3 is CAISESSPGGSTEAFF. DNA for the CDR3: TGTGCCATCAGTGAGTCGTCCCCCGGAGGTAGCACTGAAGCTTTCTTT.

The V call is TRBV4-2, the J call TRBJ1-1, with D unclear. V lost 2 bases and J 5 bases, leaving 9 bases between the germline ends. Germline V gives CDR1 LGHNA, CDR2 YNFKEQ. This CDR3 has 13 amino acids. The CDR3 reads CASSQRGDTEAFF. CDR3 coding DNA: TGTGCCAGCAGCCAAAGAGGAGATACTGAAGCTTTCTTT.

CDR3 residues: CASSRGESGYTF. As DNA, the CDR3 is TGCGCCAGCAGCCGTGGGGAGTCCGGCTACACCTTC. J is TRBJ1-2 and V is TRBV4-1; D not resolved. The germline V and J ends were trimmed by 4 bases and 8 bases, with 11 bases remaining between them. This CDR3 contains 12 residues. Per the germline V gene, CDR1 is MGHRA and CDR2 is YSYEKL.

The chain couples TRBV3-1 (or the pseudogene TRBV3-2) to TRBJ2-3; TRBD2 agrees at 8 bases. Germline-derived CDR1 and CDR2 are LGHDT and YNNKEL (reference sequence). V shed 3 bases and J 0 bases; nucleotides not matched to a gene: 11. The CDR3 spans 18 residues. The CDR3 DNA is TGTGCCAGCAGCCAGGGTTATAGCGGGGCGTCTAGCACAGATACGCAGTATTTT. This sequence encodes CASSQGYSGASSTDTQYF.

The rearrangement uses TRBV30 and TRBJ1-1; D gene ambiguous. Germline V gene data show CDR1 as GTSNPN and CDR2 as SVGIG (reference sequence). This CDR3 spans 13 amino acids. Trimming pared 0 bases from V and 1 base from J, leaving 6 bases between. CDR3 sequence (DNA): TGTGCCTGGAGTGTTTCGTCGAACACTGAAGCTTTCTTT. It yields the protein CAWSVSSNTEAFF. Together with reference TRBV30 and TRBJ1-1, the CDR3 gives the full variable domain: SQTIHQWPATLVQPVGSPLSLECTVEGTSNPNLYWYRQAAGRGLQLLFYSVGIGQISSEVPQNLSASRPQDRQFILSSKKLLLSDSGFYLCAWSVSSNTEAFFGQGTRLTVV.

This clone occurred a few times. V gene TRBV27 combines with J gene TRBJ1-1, with 7 bases aligning to TRBD1. V shed 5 bases, J shed 0 bases, and the junction held 12 bases outside the gene matches. The germline CDR1 and CDR2 sequences are MNHEY and SMNVEV (reference sequence). The CDR3 covers 17 residues. The CDR3 DNA is TGTGCCAGCAGTACCATACCGGGACAGACCATGAACACTGAAGCTTTCTTT. It yields the protein CASSTIPGQTMNTEAFF.

This chain links TRBV11-2 with TRBJ1-3; D unresolved. V shed 1 base and J shed 0 bases, with 7 bases lying between them. Germline V gives CDR1 SGHAT, CDR2 FQNNGV. The CDR3 covers 15 residues. This CDR3 reads CASSLVSGSGNTIYF. Written as DNA, the CDR3 is TGTGCCAGCAGCTTAGTTAGTGGCTCTGGAAACACCATATATTTT.

CDR3 protein: CASSQGQGVDSPLHF. CDR3 in DNA: TGCGCCAGCAGCCAGGGACAGGGGGTTGATTCACCCCTCCACTTT. The chain recombines TRBV5-1 with TRBJ1-6; 11 nucleotides match TRBD1. Germline V CDR1 and CDR2: SGHRS, YFSETQ. CDR3 size: 15 residues. With 4 bases clipped from V and 8 bases from J, the junction kept 5 bases outside the gene matches.

The chain recombines TRBV6-1 with TRBJ2-2; 11 bases map to TRBD1. V trimming: 2 bases; J trimming: 9 bases; junction bases outside the gene matches: 11. The CDR3 is 17 residues long. Germline assignment: CDR1 MNHNS and CDR2 SASEGT. CDR3 residues: CASSELSGQGARRELFF. The CDR3 region has the DNA TGTGCCAGCAGTGAACTGAGCGGACAGGGGGCTCGGAGGGAGCTGTTTTTT.

The chain joins TRBV7-2 to TRBJ1-1, with 9 bases that match TRBD1. The CDR3 has 17 residues. Germline V gene lookup returns CDR1 SGHTA and CDR2 FQGNSA. Trimming took 0 bases from V and 0 from J; bases not matched to a gene: 5. The CDR3 bases are TGTGCCAGCAGCTTAGCGACAGGGGGTACCATGAACACTGAAGCTTTCTTT. This codes for CASSLATGGTMNTEAFF.

The chain is built from TRBV6-5 and TRBJ2-2; 10 nucleotides agree with TRBD2. The CDR3 covers 15 residues. The ends lost 2 bases at V and 6 bases at J; junction bases unmatched: 3. Germline V CDR1 and CDR2: MNHEY, SVGAGI. For the CDR3, the DNA is TGTGCCAGCAGTTACCTCCTAGCGGGGGCCGGGGAGCTGTTTTTT. Its translation: CASSYLLAGAGELFF.

The chain uses TRBV6-1 and TRBJ1-4; D perhaps matches TRBD1 (6 bases). The ends were cut back, 3 bases at V and 10 bases at J, with 21 bases in the middle. CDR1 MNHNS and CDR2 SASEGT come from the germline V gene. The CDR3 loop spans 16 amino acids. This CDR3 is CASSEGGAVGVGKLFF. The CDR3, as DNA: TGTGCCAGCAGTGAGGGGGGGGCAGTAGGAGTCGGAAAACTGTTTTTT.

The CDR3 bases are TGTGCCAGCAGCTTTGACAGGGGCAACACCGGGGAGCTGTTTTTT. Translation gives CASSFDRGNTGELFF. The rearrangement links TRBV6-6 to TRBJ2-2, with 8 bases matching TRBD1. Germline V gives CDR1 MNHNY, CDR2 SVGAGI (reference sequence). The CDR3 extends over 15 amino acids. With V trimmed by 6 bases and J by 2 bases, 5 bases remained unmatched.

The V call is TRBV5-5, the J call TRBJ1-1; perhaps TRBD1 as D (5 bases). V shed 0 bases and J shed 4 bases, with 10 bases lying between them. Looked up from germline, CDR1 is SGHKS and CDR2 is YYEKEE (reference sequence). The CDR3 length is 14 residues. This CDR3 is CASSLEGIITEAFF. In DNA form, the CDR3 reads TGTGCCAGCAGCTTGGAGGGGATAATCACTGAAGCTTTCTTT.

The chain combines TRBV27 with TRBJ1-5; no definite D call. The CDR3 sequence is 15 residues long. Trimming stripped 3 bases from V and 2 bases from J, with 11 bases between. Germline CDR1 MNHEY, CDR2 SMNVEV (reference sequence). The chain's CDR3 is CASSFEGRGNQPQHF. The CDR3 bases are TGTGCCAGCAGTTTTGAGGGCCGAGGCAATCAGCCCCAGCATTTT.